This T cell receptor beta chain derives from a study of cytotoxic CD8 clonotypes in ibrutinib-treated CLL. The V end lost 6 bases, the J end lost 7 bases, and 16 bases lay between the germline ends. This CDR3 has 15 amino acids. CDR1 is MNHEY and CDR2 is SVGAGI in the germline V gene. Assay: immunoSEQ multiplex PCR; the TCRdb copy retains only in-frame clones and omits some. Of some 100,000 clones in the sample, 55% to 75% were seen once. The chain uses TRBV6-5 and TRBJ1-6; the D gene is possibly TRBD1 (6 bases). The receptor's source is a human donor with chronic lymphocytic leukemia. The source was PBMCs, collected after 24 months of ibrutinib treatment. CDR3 coding DNA: TGTGCCAGCAGGTCCGGGGGGGGCCCGAATTCACCCCTCCACTTT. This gives the protein CASRSGGGPNSPLHF.